One sample yielded the 30 T cell receptor beta chains listed below, sequenced in a study of blood T cell repertoires in COVID-19. Clones were sequenced by immunoSEQ multiplex PCR, and TCRdb holds only the in-frame ones, with some missing. The table includes about 240,000 clones, about 88% detected once. Sequencing used peripheral blood. The receptors originated from a woman aged 70-85 years with active or convalescent COVID-19.

This chain uses TRBV28 with TRBJ1-1; D gene unclear. The CDR3 is 12 amino acids. Trimming pared 5 bases from V and 12 bases from J, leaving 16 bases between. Germline CDR1 is MDHEN and CDR2 is SYDVKM. The CDR3 nucleotides are TGTGCCAGCAGTGGACGGCGGGTTTTGTCTTTCTTT. Its protein product is CASSGRRVLSFF.

This chain uses TRBV6-2 or TRBV6-3 with TRBJ1-2; TRBD1 might be the D (6 bases). Germline CDR1 is MNHEY and CDR2 is SVGEGT. This CDR3 is built from 14 residues. Trimming shortened V by 4 bases and J by 8 bases, and 17 bases separated the two germline ends. The DNA for the CDR3 is TGTGCCAGCAGTTTAGGGGCCTACAGGGACGGCTACACCTTC. It codes for CASSLGAYRDGYTF.

This clone was observed a single time. The V and J genes are TRBV6-5 and TRBJ1-5; D perhaps matches TRBD1 (6 bases). Deletions cut 8 bases from V and 5 bases from J, with 16 bases between. The germline CDR1 and CDR2 sequences are MNHEY and SVGAGI. CDR3 length: 14 residues. The CDR3 bases are TGTGCCAGCCTGGCGGACTCAGGGGATCAGCCCCAGCATTTT. Protein: CASLADSGDQPQHF.

This clone has a handful of counts. J is TRBJ2-1 and V is TRBV15; possibly TRBD2 for D (6 bases). CDR1 is LNHNV and CDR2 is YYDKDF in the germline V gene (reference sequence). This CDR3 spans 15 amino acids. V was pared by 2 bases and J by 5 bases, with 13 bases between. The CDR3 loop is CATSRRTGGNNEQFF. The DNA of the CDR3 is TGTGCCACCAGCAGACGCACCGGGGGAAACAATGAGCAGTTCTTC.

The V gene is TRBV10-3, the J gene TRBJ1-1, with a weak D call TRBD1 (5 bases). Looked up from germline, CDR1 is ENHRY and CDR2 is SYGVKD. V was clipped by 6 bases and J by 1 base, with 12 bases between them. CDR3 length: 14 residues. The CDR3 coding sequence is TGTGCCATCAGCCGGGACTCGGGGAACACTGAAGCTTTCTTT. It specifies CAISRDSGNTEAFF.

J is TRBJ2-5 and V is TRBV10-3, with a weak D call TRBD1 (6 bases). Germline-derived CDR1 and CDR2 are ENHRY and SYGVKD. Trimming stripped 10 bases from V and 1 base from J, with 16 bases between. The CDR3 extends over 14 amino acids. The CDR3 coding sequence is TGTGCCACCCACCCAGGGGATGCCCAAGAGACCCAGTACTTC. It codes for CATHPGDAQETQYF.

The rearrangement uses TRBV6-6 and TRBJ1-2, with D possibly being TRBD1 (6 bases). Germline V lookup: CDR1 MNHNY, CDR2 SVGAGI (reference sequence). V lost 5 bases and J lost 5, with 24 bases in between. This CDR3 is built from 17 residues. CDR3 DNA: TGTGCCAGCAGTCTGACGCCGTCGGACCTGGGGGCTTATGGCTACACCTTC. Translated, it gives CASSLTPSDLGAYGYTF.

The V gene is TRBV19, the J gene TRBJ1-6; a weak D match, TRBD1 (6 bases). The CDR3 is made up of 14 amino acids. Trimming took off 7 bases at V and 9 bases at J, with 16 bases between the two ends. Germline V gene lookup returns CDR1 LNHDA and CDR2 SQIVND (reference sequence). The CDR3 reads CASNRGQPLSPLHF. CDR3 nucleotides: TGTGCCAGTAATCGGGGACAACCACTTTCACCCCTCCACTTT. Filled out from reference TRBV19 and TRBJ1-6, the complete variable domain reads DGGITQSPKYLFRKEGQNVTLSCEQNLNHDAMYWYRQDPGQGLRLIYYSQIVNDFQKGDIAEGYSVSREKKESFPLTVTSAQKNPTAFYLCASNRGQPLSPLHFGNGTRLTVT.

As concerns this clone: This same CDR3 is encoded by further DNA sequences in the sample. The chain combines TRBV3-1 (or the pseudogene TRBV3-2) with TRBJ1-2; 9 bases fit TRBD1. The CDR3 contains 15 residues. V shed 1 base and J 2 bases; nucleotides not matched to a gene: 2. The V gene's germline CDR1 is LGHDT and CDR2 YNNKEL (reference sequence). The CDR3 nucleotides are TGTGCCAGCAGCCAAGGGACAGGGGCGAACTATGGCTACACCTTC. It translates to CASSQGTGANYGYTF.

J is TRBJ1-4 and V is TRBV3-1 (or the pseudogene TRBV3-2); 9 nucleotides match TRBD1. Germline V gene sequence: CDR1 LGHDT, CDR2 YNNKEL (reference sequence). The CDR3 is 14 amino acids. The ends lost 1 base at V and 8 bases at J; junction bases unmatched: 2. The CDR3 reads CASSQGTGDEKLFF. CDR3 bases: TGTGCCAGCAGCCAAGGGACAGGGGACGAAAAACTGTTTTTT.

This clone was recorded a few times. The chain uses TRBV9 and TRBJ1-4, with 8 bases identical to TRBD1. The CDR3 extends over 16 amino acids. From germline, CDR1 is SGDLS and CDR2 YYNGEE. J lost 7 bases, V lost 3 bases, and 11 bases had no gene match. The CDR3 DNA is TGTGCCAGCAGCGCAGGGGACAGGCCCTTCGGTGAAAAACTGTTTTTT. This codes for CASSAGDRPFGEKLFF.

The chain joins TRBV6-1 to TRBJ1-3; perhaps TRBD1 as D (5 bases). CDR3 length equals 14 residues. V dropped 3 bases and J dropped 3 bases, with 9 bases sitting between them. The germline CDR1 and CDR2 sequences are MNHNS and SASEGT. DNA for the CDR3: TGTGCCAGCAGTGACAGGGTACTTGGAAACACCATATATTTT. Residues: CASSDRVLGNTIYF.

The rearrangement links TRBV27 to TRBJ2-7; a possible D gene is TRBD1 (6 bases). Looked up from germline, CDR1 is MNHEY and CDR2 is SMNVEV (reference sequence). This CDR3 region has 13 residues. V shed 0 bases and J shed 6 bases, with 9 bases lying between them. The chain's CDR3 is CASSLSWGREQYF. CDR3 coding DNA: TGTGCCAGCAGTTTATCATGGGGGCGCGAGCAGTACTTC.

The rearrangement joins TRBV6-1 to TRBJ2-5, with 8 bases aligning to TRBD2. Unmatched junction bases numbered 14, after V lost 2 bases and J lost 6 bases. The CDR3 is 17 residues long. Germline V gene sequence: CDR1 MNHNS, CDR2 SASEGT. The CDR3 here is CASSESVGTSNWKTQYF. CDR3 bases: TGTGCCAGCAGTGAAAGCGTGGGGACTAGTAATTGGAAGACCCAGTACTTC.

The gene calls are TRBV27 and TRBJ1-1; a weak D match, TRBD1 (6 bases). Trimming stripped 11 bases from V and 5 bases from J, with 27 bases between. CDR1 and CDR2 (germline): MNHEY, SMNVEV (reference sequence). CDR3 size: 16 residues. CDR3 protein: CASHPLQGLTLTEAFF. The CDR3 DNA is TGTGCCTCCCACCCCTTACAGGGTTTAACGTTAACTGAAGCTTTCTTT.

The gene calls are TRBV9 and TRBJ2-3; tentatively, D is TRBD2 (6 bases). Looked up from germline, CDR1 is SGDLS and CDR2 is YYNGEE. The length of the CDR3 is 15 residues. Trimming pared 2 bases from V and 1 base from J, leaving 11 bases between. The CDR3: CASSVTGGGTDTQYF. CDR3 sequence (DNA): TGTGCCAGCAGCGTCACCGGAGGGGGCACAGATACGCAGTATTTT.

The J gene is TRBJ1-3, the V gene TRBV27; D gene uncertain. V was pared by 6 bases and J by 0 bases, with 9 bases between. CDR3 length equals 14 residues. Germline assignment: CDR1 MNHEY and CDR2 SMNVEV (reference sequence). The CDR3 loop reads CASSKSVSGNTIYF. In nucleotides, the CDR3 is TGTGCCAGCAGCAAGTCAGTCTCTGGAAACACCATATATTTT.

V gene TRBV5-1 combines with J gene TRBJ2-1, with 8 bases aligning to TRBD1. Germline V gene sequence: CDR1 SGHRS, CDR2 YFSETQ. This CDR3 region has 17 residues. V shed 0 bases and J 10 bases; nucleotides not matched to a gene: 15. The CDR3: CASSLELMGQAFMEQFF. For the CDR3, the DNA is TGCGCCAGCAGCTTGGAACTAATGGGACAGGCATTTATGGAGCAGTTCTTC.

The chain joins TRBV4-3 to TRBJ1-5, with D possibly TRBD1 on 5 matching bases. V was shortened by 3 bases and J by 0 bases, with 9 bases between the two germline ends. Germline V CDR1 and CDR2: LGHNA, YSLEER. The length of the CDR3 is 15 residues. The CDR3 loop is CASSHGTDSNQPQHF. In DNA form, the CDR3 reads TGCGCCAGCAGCCACGGGACTGATAGCAATCAGCCCCAGCATTTT.

The rearrangement uses TRBV7-2 and TRBJ1-5; D possibly corresponds to TRBD1 (5 bases). V gave up 1 base and J gave up 1 base, with 17 bases separating them. Germline CDR1 SGHTA, CDR2 FQGNSA. The CDR3 loop spans 18 amino acids. CDR3 loop: CASSLVSGAGGSNQPQHF. CDR3 sequence (DNA): TGTGCCAGCAGCTTAGTCTCTGGGGCAGGCGGAAGCAATCAGCCCCAGCATTTT.

The rearrangement joins TRBV19 to TRBJ1-2; the D gene is possibly TRBD1 (6 bases). The V and J ends lost 5 bases and 2 bases respectively, with 18 bases between them. Looked up from germline, CDR1 is LNHDA and CDR2 is SQIVND (reference sequence). The CDR3 has 16 amino acids. CDR3 DNA sequence: TGTGCCAGTAGTCCCGCGTGGGGGGGCAGGAACTATGGCTACACCTTC. As protein: CASSPAWGGRNYGYTF.

V gene TRBV7-9 combines with J gene TRBJ1-4; D is perhaps TRBD1 (5 bases). Germline CDR1 SEHNR, CDR2 FQNEAQ (reference sequence). Trimming shortened V by 3 bases and J by 3 bases, and 11 bases separated the two germline ends. This CDR3 is 15 amino acids long. The CDR3 protein is CASSLVEGSNEKLFF. The CDR3 coding sequence is TGTGCCAGCAGCTTGGTGGAGGGGTCTAATGAAAAACTGTTTTTT.

This rearrangement joins TRBV24-1 to TRBJ2-5; 7 bases map to TRBD2. Germline trimming cut 4 bases from V and 3 bases from J; bases unmatched to any gene: 4. The CDR3 consists of 14 residues. Looked up from germline, CDR1 is KGHDR and CDR2 is SFDVKD. CDR3 nucleotide sequence: TGTGCCACCAGTGACCCAAGCGGGGAAGAGACCCAGTACTTC. Amino acid sequence: CATSDPSGEETQYF.

J is TRBJ1-2 and V is TRBV9; D is perhaps TRBD1 (6 bases). V lost 4 bases and J lost 8, with 15 bases in between. CDR3 length: 13 amino acids. The V gene's germline CDR1 is SGDLS and CDR2 YYNGEE. The CDR3 sequence is CASSFNQGLGYTF. Written as DNA, the CDR3 is TGTGCCAGCAGCTTTAACCAGGGGCTAGGCTACACCTTC.

This chain links TRBV5-1 with TRBJ2-3, with TRBD2 matching over 7 bases. The length of the CDR3 is 18 residues. Germline values: CDR1 SGHRS, CDR2 YFSETQ. V was clipped by 2 bases and J by 2 bases; unmatched bases: 14. DNA of the CDR3: TGCGCCAGCAGCTTTGGCCCCTTGCTGGCGGGGGACACAGATACGCAGTATTTT. Protein sequence: CASSFGPLLAGDTDTQYF.

The chain combines TRBV6-4 with TRBJ1-4; no definite D call. Germline loops: CDR1 MRHNA, CDR2 SNTAGT. Trimming took off 0 bases at V and 5 bases at J, with 19 bases between the two ends. The CDR3 covers 18 residues. DNA for the CDR3: TGTGCCAGCAGTGACTCGGAGGGATCCCCTCTAGTAAATGAAAAACTGTTTTTT. Its translation: CASSDSEGSPLVNEKLFF.

The chain combines TRBV3-1 (or the pseudogene TRBV3-2) with TRBJ1-5; maybe TRBD1 (6 bases). V dropped 0 bases and J dropped 3 bases, with 9 bases sitting between them. This CDR3 comprises 15 residues. Germline V gene lookup returns CDR1 LGHDT and CDR2 YNNKEL (reference sequence). The CDR3, as DNA: TGTGCCAGCAGCCAAGATAACAGGGACAATCAGCCCCAGCATTTT. This translates into CASSQDNRDNQPQHF.

The V gene is TRBV3-1 (or the pseudogene TRBV3-2), the J gene TRBJ2-1; the match to TRBD2 covers 8 bases. V lost 4 bases to trimming and J lost 6 bases; unmatched junction nucleotides: 8. Germline CDR1 reads LGHDT; CDR2 reads YNNKEL (reference sequence). The CDR3 covers 15 residues. CDR3 DNA: TGTGCCAGCAGCCTTGCGGGGGGACCTCGCAATGAGCAGTTCTTC. Its protein product is CASSLAGGPRNEQFF.

The chain links TRBV4-3 to TRBJ2-7, with D maybe TRBD2 (5 bases). The V gene's germline CDR1 is LGHNA and CDR2 YSLEER. The V gene lost 3 bases and the J gene lost 3 bases, with 18 bases spanning the gap. The CDR3 extends over 16 amino acids. This chain's CDR3 is CASSQSGGSQVYEQYF. The CDR3, as DNA: TGCGCCAGCAGCCAGTCCGGCGGGTCCCAGGTCTACGAGCAGTACTTC.

The chain carries TRBV18 and TRBJ1-4, with a possible D match to TRBD1 (5 bases). Germline lookup yields CDR1 KGHSH and CDR2 LQKENI. V was cut by 5 bases and J by 5 bases, with 18 bases left in between. The CDR3 runs 16 residues. The CDR3 DNA is TGTGCCAGCTCATACACCGGGGGTCAAGCCAATGAAAAACTGTTTTTT. This sequence encodes CASSYTGGQANEKLFF.